The T cell receptor (beta chain) under discussion was sequenced for a study of shared clonotypes between healthy human individuals. The CDR3 sequence is 17 residues long. Trimming left V 0 bases short and J 6 bases short, with 18 bases between. CDR1 SGHRS and CDR2 YFSETQ come from the germline V gene. Tens of thousands of T cell genomes, or about 290 ng DNA, went into unsorted PBMC replicate PCRs. Assay used: immunoSEQ multiplex PCR; TCRdb lists only in-frame clones, some missing. Among more than 450,000 clones, more than 65% were seen once, and the ten largest hold 10% to 15%. The specimen was PBMCs. The source is a middle-aged woman in good health. Some clones in this sample may be carry-over from other donors' samples. The chain has TRBV5-1 and TRBJ2-2, with D perhaps being TRBD1 or TRBD2 (6 bases each). DNA of the CDR3: TGCGCCAGCAGCTTGGCCGGGGGCCTCCAGAGGGCCGGGGAGCTGTTTTTT. Its protein is CASSLAGGLQRAGELFF.